This T cell receptor (beta chain) stems from a study of CD8 T cells in ankylosing spondylitis. Study-level points and caveats: In the blood and synovial fluid of reactive arthritis, some motif variants had been previously reported. There was a TCR beta motif, made of eight highly homologous variants, that appeared characteristic of ankylosing spondylitis blood. In ankylosing spondylitis patients, matched synovial fluid reportedly showed significant enrichment of disease-linked clones.

This clonotype was detected many times. Its matching antigen is unknown. V lost 5 bases and J lost 0, with 10 bases in between. The CDR3 covers 14 residues. Germline values: CDR1 SGHTA, CDR2 FQGNSA. TCRdb ran MiXCR on the 5' RACE reads and lists one entry per CDR3 protein. This table holds about 340,000 distinct CDR3 sequences, roughly 14% found once. The receptor comes from a male donor with ankylosing spondylitis or in good health (not recorded which). The chain uses TRBV7-2 and TRBJ1-2, with D hard to call. Sequencing used blood, either unsorted or a sorted T cell fraction (not recorded which). This CDR3 is CASSTDGANYGYTF. The CDR3 DNA reads as TGTGCCAGCAGCACGGACGGCGCTAACTATGGCTACACCTTC.